One and the same sample provided the 16 T cell receptor beta chains below, sequenced in a study of blood T cell repertoires in COVID-19. Clones were sequenced by immunoSEQ multiplex PCR, and TCRdb holds only the in-frame ones, with some missing. This table has roughly 170,000 clones, over 70% appearing once. The sequencing input was PBMCs or T cells enriched from blood (not recorded which). These receptors were collected from a woman aged 35 to 49 with acute COVID-19.

The genes are TRBV30 and TRBJ2-3; TRBD2 matches at 8 bases. Germline CDR1 GTSNPN, CDR2 SVGIG (reference sequence). The length of the CDR3 is 14 residues. The J segment lost 4 bases and the V segment lost 2 bases, leaving 5 bases of the junction unmatched. The CDR3 here is CAWSNGRAADTQYF. The CDR3 region has the DNA TGTGCCTGGAGTAACGGGAGGGCCGCAGATACGCAGTATTTT.

The V call is TRBV2, the J call TRBJ1-2; TRBD1 might be the D (5 bases). Per the germline V gene, CDR1 is SNHLY and CDR2 is FYNNEI. The CDR3 contains 14 residues. V lost 2 bases, J lost 8 bases, and 15 bases lay in between. DNA for the CDR3: TGTGCCAGCAGTGAACCAGGGATGTTGCGGGGCTACACCTTC. Protein: CASSEPGMLRGYTF.

The V gene is TRBV6-2 or TRBV6-3, the J gene TRBJ2-4; 14 bases align to TRBD2. CDR1 MNHEY and CDR2 SVGEGT come from the germline V gene. Trimming at V came to 2 bases and at J to 6 bases, leaving 9 bases not matched to a gene. The CDR3 runs to 18 residues. This chain's CDR3 is CASSYELGLAGEGNIQYF. CDR3 in DNA: TGTGCCAGCAGTTACGAGTTGGGACTAGCGGGAGAGGGAAACATTCAGTACTTC.

The genes are TRBV11-2 and TRBJ1-1; D is unresolved. This CDR3 is 16 amino acids long. Germline-derived CDR1 and CDR2 are SGHAT and FQNNGV. With 3 bases removed from V and 2 bases from J, the gap between germline ends came to 16 bases. CDR3 bases: TGTGCCAGCAGCTTGACTCCGACGAATATTAACACTGAAGCTTTCTTT. Its protein is CASSLTPTNINTEAFF.

This chain uses TRBV27 with TRBJ1-5, with no clear D. Per germline, CDR1 MNHEY and CDR2 SMNVEV (reference sequence). V lost 2 bases, J lost 7 bases, and 9 bases lay in between. The CDR3 runs to 13 residues. CDR3 amino acids: CASSLEAYQPQHF. CDR3 nucleotides: TGTGCCAGCAGTTTAGAGGCATACCAGCCCCAGCATTTT.

The chain has TRBV6-4 and TRBJ2-3, with D possibly matching TRBD2 (5 bases). This CDR3 region has 14 residues. V was shortened by 2 bases and J by 4 bases, with 10 bases between the two germline ends. Per the germline V gene, CDR1 is MRHNA and CDR2 is SNTAGT. The CDR3 here is CASSDGLAADTQYF. Written as DNA, the CDR3 is TGTGCCAGCAGTGACGGGCTAGCAGCAGATACGCAGTATTTT.

This rearrangement joins TRBV11-2 to TRBJ2-7; D perhaps matches TRBD1 (6 bases). The CDR3 spans 13 residues. CDR1 and CDR2 from the germline V gene are SGHAT and FQNNGV. Trimming took off 3 bases at V and 1 base at J, with 7 bases between the two ends. The CDR3 protein is CASSLGASYEQYV. The DNA of the CDR3 is TGTGCCAGCAGCTTGGGGGCTTCCTACGAGCAGTACGTC.

In DNA, the CDR3 is TGTGCCAGCAGCCAAGCTGGGACAGGGGCTTCCCTAGCGGGAGGGCTGGATGAGCAGTTCTTC. This gives the protein CASSQAGTGASLAGGLDEQFF. The chain has TRBV4-2 and TRBJ2-1, with 12 bases lining up with TRBD2. The V and J ends lost 1 base and 8 bases, in that order; junction bases with no gene match: 21. CDR1 is LGHNA, CDR2 YNFKEQ, per germline. This CDR3 is built from 21 residues.

This clone appeared a single time. V gene TRBV29-1 combines with J gene TRBJ2-1; 7 bases fit TRBD1. This CDR3 comprises 15 residues. J was trimmed by 0 bases and V by 1 base; bases with no gene match: 3. Looked up from germline, CDR1 is SQVTM and CDR2 is ANQGSEA. The CDR3 sequence: CSVEVWDSSYNEQFF. The CDR3 DNA is TGCAGCGTTGAAGTTTGGGACAGCTCCTACAATGAGCAGTTCTTC.

This sequence joins TRBV4-1 and TRBJ2-5; 8 bases match TRBD2. V shed 4 bases, J shed 5 bases, and the junction held 12 bases outside the gene matches. Germline V gene lookup returns CDR1 MGHRA and CDR2 YSYEKL. This CDR3 is built from 16 residues. The CDR3 loop is CASSRGNGGGTETQYF. The DNA of the CDR3 is TGCGCCAGCAGCCGAGGGAACGGGGGGGGAACGGAGACCCAGTACTTC.

The rearrangement links TRBV6-5 to TRBJ2-3, with 7 bases that match TRBD2. The ends lost 5 bases at V and 5 bases at J; junction bases unmatched: 4. CDR1 and CDR2 (germline): MNHEY, SVGAGI. This CDR3 has 13 amino acids. This CDR3 is CASSPTGGDTQYF. The CDR3 coding sequence is TGTGCCAGCAGTCCCACGGGGGGAGATACGCAGTATTTT.

This clone was recorded only once. The V call is TRBV5-6, the J call TRBJ2-7; 7 bases line up with TRBD2. Per germline, CDR1 SGHDT and CDR2 YYEEEE. Trimming cost V 4 bases and J 2 bases; bases outside gene matches: 0. The CDR3 has 12 amino acids. CDR3 coding DNA: TGTGCCAGCAGCCGGGGGGCCTACGAGCAGTACGTC. Protein sequence: CASSRGAYEQYV.

The rearrangement joins TRBV5-5 to TRBJ2-7, with D tentatively TRBD2 (6 bases). Trimming took 4 bases from V and 0 from J, leaving 17 bases between them. The CDR3 is 16 residues long. CDR1 is SGHKS, CDR2 YYEKEE, per germline (reference sequence). The CDR3 sequence is CASSPWASASSYEQYV. CDR3 coding DNA: TGTGCCAGCAGCCCCTGGGCTAGCGCGAGCTCCTACGAGCAGTACGTC.

The chain links TRBV9 to TRBJ2-7, with D possibly being TRBD2 (6 bases). Germline V gene lookup returns CDR1 SGDLS and CDR2 YYNGEE. The CDR3 extends over 11 amino acids. The V and J ends lost 10 bases and 3 bases respectively, with 11 bases between them. The CDR3 sequence: CAGLFRYEQYV. The CDR3 DNA follows: TGTGCCGGACTATTTCGCTACGAGCAGTACGTC.

The chain employs TRBV28 and TRBJ1-2, with TRBD1 matching over 9 bases. The CDR3 loop spans 13 amino acids. Looked up from germline, CDR1 is MDHEN and CDR2 is SYDVKM. Trimming cost V 5 bases and J 5 bases; bases outside gene matches: 3. The CDR3 spells CASSLQGAYGYTF. The CDR3 coding sequence is TGTGCCAGCAGTCTACAGGGGGCGTATGGCTACACCTTC.

The chain combines TRBV27 with TRBJ2-3; TRBD1 might be the D (6 bases). This CDR3 spans 16 amino acids. The V gene's germline CDR1 is MNHEY and CDR2 SMNVEV (reference sequence). V shed 2 bases and J shed 3 bases, with 15 bases lying between them. This CDR3 is CASSLGQGWATDTQYF. For the CDR3, the DNA is TGTGCCAGCAGTTTAGGGCAGGGGTGGGCAACAGATACGCAGTATTTT.